The entry that follows covers one T cell receptor beta chain sequence. Repertoires were generated with immunoSEQ multiplex PCR, while TCRdb's copy carries only in-frame clones and drops some. This table holds 150,000 to 200,000 clones, 78% found once. This entry comes from a study of blood T cell repertoires in COVID-19. The germline CDR1 and CDR2 sequences are SGHDT and YYEEEE. This CDR3 has 14 residues. V lost 5 bases, J lost 6 bases, and 5 bases stayed unmatched. The gene calls are TRBV5-6 and TRBJ2-7, with 13 nucleotides matching TRBD2. Sequences were obtained from PBMCs or T cells enriched from blood (not recorded which). The sequence was obtained from a woman in her fifties or sixties who had recovered from COVID-19. The CDR3 DNA is TGTGCCAGCAGAGGACTAGCGGGAGCTCTCGAGCAGTACTTC. Translating it yields CASRGLAGALEQYF.